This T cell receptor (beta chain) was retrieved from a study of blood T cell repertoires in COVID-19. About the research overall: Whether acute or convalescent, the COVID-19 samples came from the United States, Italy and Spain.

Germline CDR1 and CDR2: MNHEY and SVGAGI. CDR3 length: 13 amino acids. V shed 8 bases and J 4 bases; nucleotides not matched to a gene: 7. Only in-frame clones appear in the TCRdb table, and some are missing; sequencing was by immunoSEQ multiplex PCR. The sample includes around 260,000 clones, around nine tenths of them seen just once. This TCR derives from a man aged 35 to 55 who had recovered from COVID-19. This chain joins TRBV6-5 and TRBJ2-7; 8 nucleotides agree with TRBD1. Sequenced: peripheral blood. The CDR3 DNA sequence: TGTGCCAGCCGACCAGGGGGCCAATACGAGCAGTACTTC. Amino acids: CASRPGGQYEQYF.